This T cell receptor beta chain was sequenced in a study of cytomegalovirus exposure and HLA in healthy donors. Study as a whole: As an earlier analysis found, some 170 million T cells yielded about 120 million unique TCR beta sequences.

This CDR3 has 13 amino acids. Germline values: CDR1 MNHNS, CDR2 SASEGT. As regards this clone: The junction departs from the called germline gene at one end, perhaps through a read error.

The PCR ran on 60 Vbeta and 13 Jbeta primers. Produced via immunoSEQ multiplex PCR; TCRdb's table is partial and in-frame only. The table for this sample gives roughly 62,000 clones. Sequencing was done on a sample of PBMCs. This TCR was sampled from a male donor in good health and CMV-seronegative. The chain joins TRBV6-1 to TRBJ2-5, with D possibly matching TRBD2 (7 bases). The CDR3 nucleotides are TGTGCCAGCAGTCGGGGGGCGCGAGAGAACCAGTACTTC. Translating gives CASSRGARENQYF.